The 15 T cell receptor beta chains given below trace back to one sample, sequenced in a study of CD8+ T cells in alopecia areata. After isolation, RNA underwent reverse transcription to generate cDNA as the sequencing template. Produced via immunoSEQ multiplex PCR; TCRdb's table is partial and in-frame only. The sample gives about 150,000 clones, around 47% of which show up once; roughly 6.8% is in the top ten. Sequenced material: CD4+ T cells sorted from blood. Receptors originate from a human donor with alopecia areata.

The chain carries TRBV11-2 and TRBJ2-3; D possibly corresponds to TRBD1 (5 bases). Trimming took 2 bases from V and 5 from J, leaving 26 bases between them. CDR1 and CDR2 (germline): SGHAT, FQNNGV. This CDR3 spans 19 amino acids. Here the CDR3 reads CASSLLDTPLWSTRDTQYF. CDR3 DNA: TGTGCCAGCAGCTTACTGGACACTCCTCTGTGGTCCACAAGAGATACGCAGTATTTT.

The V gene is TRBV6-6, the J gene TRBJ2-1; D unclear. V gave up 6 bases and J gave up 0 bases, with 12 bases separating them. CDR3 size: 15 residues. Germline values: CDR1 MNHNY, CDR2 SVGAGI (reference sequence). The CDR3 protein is CASSDGSDSYNEQFF. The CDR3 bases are TGTGCCAGCAGCGACGGCTCAGACTCCTACAATGAGCAGTTCTTC.

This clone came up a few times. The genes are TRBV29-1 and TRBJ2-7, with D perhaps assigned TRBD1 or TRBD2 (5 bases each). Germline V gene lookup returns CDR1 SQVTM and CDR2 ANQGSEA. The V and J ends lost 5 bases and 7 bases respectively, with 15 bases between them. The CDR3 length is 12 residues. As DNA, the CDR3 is TGCAGCGTTTTGGGACCGTCTCGAGAGCAGTACTTC. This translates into CSVLGPSREQYF.

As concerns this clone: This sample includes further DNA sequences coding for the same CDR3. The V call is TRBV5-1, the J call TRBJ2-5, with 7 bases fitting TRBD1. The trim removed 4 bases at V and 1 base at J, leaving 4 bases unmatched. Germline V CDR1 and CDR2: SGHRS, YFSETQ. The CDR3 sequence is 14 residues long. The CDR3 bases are TGCGCCAGCAGCCTTCGGGACAGCCAAGAGACCCAGTACTTC. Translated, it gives CASSLRDSQETQYF.

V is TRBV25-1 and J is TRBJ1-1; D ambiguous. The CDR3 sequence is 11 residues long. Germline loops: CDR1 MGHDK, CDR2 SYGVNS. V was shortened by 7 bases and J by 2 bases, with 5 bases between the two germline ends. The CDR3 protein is CASTANTEAFF. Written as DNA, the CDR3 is TGTGCCAGCACCGCCAACACTGAAGCTTTCTTT. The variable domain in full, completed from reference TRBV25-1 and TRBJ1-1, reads EADIYQTPRYLVIGTGKKITLECSQTMGHDKMYWYQQDPGMELHLIHYSYGVNSTEKGDLSSESTVSRIRTEHFPLTLESARPSHTSQYLCASTANTEAFFGQGTRLTVV.

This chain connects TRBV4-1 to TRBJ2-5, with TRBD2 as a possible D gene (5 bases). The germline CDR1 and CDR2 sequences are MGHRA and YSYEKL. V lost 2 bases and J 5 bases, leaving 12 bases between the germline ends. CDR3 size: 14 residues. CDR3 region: CASSQTSFAETQYF. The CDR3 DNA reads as TGCGCCAGCAGCCAAACTAGTTTCGCGGAGACCCAGTACTTC.

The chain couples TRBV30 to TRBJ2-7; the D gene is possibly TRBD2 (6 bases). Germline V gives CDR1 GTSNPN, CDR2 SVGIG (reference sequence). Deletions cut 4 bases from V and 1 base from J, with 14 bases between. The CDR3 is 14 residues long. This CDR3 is CAWMFSGISYEQYF. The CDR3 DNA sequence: TGTGCCTGGATGTTTAGCGGCATATCCTACGAGCAGTACTTC.

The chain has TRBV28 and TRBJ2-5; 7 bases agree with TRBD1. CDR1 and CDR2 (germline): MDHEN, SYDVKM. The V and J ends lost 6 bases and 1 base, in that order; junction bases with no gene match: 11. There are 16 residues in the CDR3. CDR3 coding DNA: TGTGCCAGCAGGTTAGCCGGGACAGTGCGCCAAGAGACCCAGTACTTC. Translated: CASRLAGTVRQETQYF.

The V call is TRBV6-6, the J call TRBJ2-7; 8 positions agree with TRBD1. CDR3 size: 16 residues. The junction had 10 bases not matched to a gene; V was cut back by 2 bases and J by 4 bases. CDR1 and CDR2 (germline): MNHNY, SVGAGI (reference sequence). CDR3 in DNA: TGTGCCAGCAGTTACCCCGTCGGACAGGGACTGTACGAGCAGTACTTC. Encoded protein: CASSYPVGQGLYEQYF.

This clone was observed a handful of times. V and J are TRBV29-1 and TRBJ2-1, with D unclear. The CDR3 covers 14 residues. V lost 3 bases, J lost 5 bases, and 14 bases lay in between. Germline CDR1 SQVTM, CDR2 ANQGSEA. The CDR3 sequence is CSVDWGSLNNEQFF. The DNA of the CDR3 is TGCAGCGTTGATTGGGGATCCCTCAACAATGAGCAGTTCTTC.

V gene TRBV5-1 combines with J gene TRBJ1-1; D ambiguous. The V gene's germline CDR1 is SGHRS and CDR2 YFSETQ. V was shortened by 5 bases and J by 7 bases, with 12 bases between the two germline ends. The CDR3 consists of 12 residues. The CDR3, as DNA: TGCGCCAGCAGGCTCTCCGGGAGTGAAGCTTTCTTT. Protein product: CASRLSGSEAFF.

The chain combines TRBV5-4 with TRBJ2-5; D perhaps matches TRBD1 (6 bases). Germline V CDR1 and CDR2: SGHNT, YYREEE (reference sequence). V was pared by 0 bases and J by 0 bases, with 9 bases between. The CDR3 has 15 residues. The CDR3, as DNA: TGTGCCAGCAGCTTGGGTGCAGGGGACCAAGAGACCCAGTACTTC. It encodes CASSLGAGDQETQYF.

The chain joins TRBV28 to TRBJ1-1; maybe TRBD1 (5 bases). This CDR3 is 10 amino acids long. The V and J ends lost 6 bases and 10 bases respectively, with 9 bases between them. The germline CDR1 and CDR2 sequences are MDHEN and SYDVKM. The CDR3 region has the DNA TGTGCCAGCAGCTATGACAGAGCTTTCTTT. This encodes CASSYDRAFF.

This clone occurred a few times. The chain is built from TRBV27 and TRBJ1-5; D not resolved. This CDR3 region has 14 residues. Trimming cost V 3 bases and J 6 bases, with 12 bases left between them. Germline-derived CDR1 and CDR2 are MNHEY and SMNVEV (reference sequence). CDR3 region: CASSLSRRAQPQHF. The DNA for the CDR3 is TGTGCCAGCAGTTTGAGCAGGCGTGCTCAGCCCCAGCATTTT.

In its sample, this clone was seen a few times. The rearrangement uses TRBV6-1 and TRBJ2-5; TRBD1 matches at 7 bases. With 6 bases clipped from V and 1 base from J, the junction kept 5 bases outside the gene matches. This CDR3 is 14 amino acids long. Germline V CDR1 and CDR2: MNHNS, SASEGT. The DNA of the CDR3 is TGTGCCAGCAGGGAGACAGGGTCCCAAGAGACCCAGTACTTC. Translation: CASRETGSQETQYF.